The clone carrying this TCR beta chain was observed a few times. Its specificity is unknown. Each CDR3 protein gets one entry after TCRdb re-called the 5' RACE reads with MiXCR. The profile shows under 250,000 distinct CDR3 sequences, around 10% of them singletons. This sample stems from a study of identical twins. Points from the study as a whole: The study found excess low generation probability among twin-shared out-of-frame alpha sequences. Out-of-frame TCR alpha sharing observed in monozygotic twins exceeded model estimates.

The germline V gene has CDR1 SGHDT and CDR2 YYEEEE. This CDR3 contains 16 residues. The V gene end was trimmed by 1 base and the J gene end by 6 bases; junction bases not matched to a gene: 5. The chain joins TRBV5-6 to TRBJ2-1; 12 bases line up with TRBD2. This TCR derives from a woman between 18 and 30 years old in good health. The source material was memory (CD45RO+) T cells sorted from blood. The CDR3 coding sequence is TGTGCCAGCAGCTTGTCCATGGGACTAGCGGGCAATGAGCAGTTCTTC. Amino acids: CASSLSMGLAGNEQFF.